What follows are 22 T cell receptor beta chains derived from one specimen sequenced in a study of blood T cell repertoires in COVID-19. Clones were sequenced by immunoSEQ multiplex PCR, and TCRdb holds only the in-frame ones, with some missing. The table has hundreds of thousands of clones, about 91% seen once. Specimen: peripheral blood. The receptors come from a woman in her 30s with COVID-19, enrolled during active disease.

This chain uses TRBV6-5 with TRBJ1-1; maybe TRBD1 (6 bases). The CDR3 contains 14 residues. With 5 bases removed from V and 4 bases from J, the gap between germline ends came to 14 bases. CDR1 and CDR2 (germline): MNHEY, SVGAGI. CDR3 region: CASSPRGGVTEAFF. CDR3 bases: TGTGCCAGCAGTCCGAGGGGGGGGGTCACTGAAGCTTTCTTT.

The CDR3 loop is CASTQSKQGANYGYTF. The CDR3 nucleotides are TGTGCCAGCACCCAGTCCAAACAGGGGGCGAACTATGGCTACACCTTC. The genes are TRBV7-9 and TRBJ1-2, with TRBD1 matching 9 bases. Germline CDR1 is SEHNR and CDR2 is FQNEAQ (reference sequence). Trimming cost V 7 bases and J 2 bases; bases outside gene matches: 11. CDR3 length: 16 amino acids.

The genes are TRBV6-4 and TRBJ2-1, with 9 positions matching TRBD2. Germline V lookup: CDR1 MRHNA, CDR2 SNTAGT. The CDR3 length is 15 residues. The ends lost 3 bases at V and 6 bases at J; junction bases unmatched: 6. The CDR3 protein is CASSERAGGPNEQFF. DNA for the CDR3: TGTGCCAGCAGTGAAAGGGCGGGGGGGCCCAATGAGCAGTTCTTC.

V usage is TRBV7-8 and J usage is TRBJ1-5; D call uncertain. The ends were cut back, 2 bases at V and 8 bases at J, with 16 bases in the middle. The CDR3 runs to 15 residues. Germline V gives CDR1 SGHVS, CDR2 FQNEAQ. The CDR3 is CASSLFFSHGEPQHF. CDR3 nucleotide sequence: TGTGCCAGCAGCTTATTCTTCAGCCACGGAGAGCCCCAGCATTTT.

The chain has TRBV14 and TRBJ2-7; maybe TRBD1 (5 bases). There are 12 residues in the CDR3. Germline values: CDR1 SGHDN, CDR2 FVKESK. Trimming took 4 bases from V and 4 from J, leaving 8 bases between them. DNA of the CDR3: TGTGCCAGCAGCCTTCAGGGATACGAGCAGTACTTC. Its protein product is CASSLQGYEQYF.

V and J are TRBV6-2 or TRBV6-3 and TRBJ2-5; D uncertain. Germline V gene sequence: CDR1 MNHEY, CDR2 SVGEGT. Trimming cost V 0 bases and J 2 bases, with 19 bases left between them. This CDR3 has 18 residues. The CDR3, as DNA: TGTGCCAGCAGTTACTCGATGTCGGCCCCAACAGATCAAGAGACCCAGTACTTC. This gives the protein CASSYSMSAPTDQETQYF.

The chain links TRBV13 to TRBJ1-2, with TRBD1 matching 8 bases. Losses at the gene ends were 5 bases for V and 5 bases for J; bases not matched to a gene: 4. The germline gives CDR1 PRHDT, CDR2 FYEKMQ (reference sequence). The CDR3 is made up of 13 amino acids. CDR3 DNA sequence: TGTGCCAGCAGCACCAGGGGGCTTTATGGCTACACCTTC. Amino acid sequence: CASSTRGLYGYTF.

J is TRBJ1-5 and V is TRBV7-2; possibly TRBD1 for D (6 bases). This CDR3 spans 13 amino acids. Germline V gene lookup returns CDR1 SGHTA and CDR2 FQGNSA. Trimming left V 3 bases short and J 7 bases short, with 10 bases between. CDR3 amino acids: CASSFLRGQPQHF. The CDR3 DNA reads TGTGCCAGCAGCTTTCTCAGGGGCCAGCCCCAGCATTTT.

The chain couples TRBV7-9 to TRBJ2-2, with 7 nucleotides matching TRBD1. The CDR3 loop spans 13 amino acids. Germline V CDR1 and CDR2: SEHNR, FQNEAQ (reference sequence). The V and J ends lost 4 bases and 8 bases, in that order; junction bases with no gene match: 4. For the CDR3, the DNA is TGTGCCAGCAGCTCGAGACAGGGTGGGGAGCTGTTTTTT. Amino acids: CASSSRQGGELFF.

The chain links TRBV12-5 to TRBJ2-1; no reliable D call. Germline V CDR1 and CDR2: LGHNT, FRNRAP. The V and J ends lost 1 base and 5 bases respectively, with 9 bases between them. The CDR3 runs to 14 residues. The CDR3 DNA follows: TGTGCTAGTGGTTTGGGTCAGTCGAACAATGAGCAGTTCTTC. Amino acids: CASGLGQSNNEQFF. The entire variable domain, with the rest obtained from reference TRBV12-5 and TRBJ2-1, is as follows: DARVTQTPRHKVTEMGQEVTMRCQPILGHNTVFWYRQTMMQGLELLAYFRNRAPLDDSGMPKDRFSAEMPDATLATLKIQPSEPRDSAVYFCASGLGQSNNEQFFGPGTRLTVL.

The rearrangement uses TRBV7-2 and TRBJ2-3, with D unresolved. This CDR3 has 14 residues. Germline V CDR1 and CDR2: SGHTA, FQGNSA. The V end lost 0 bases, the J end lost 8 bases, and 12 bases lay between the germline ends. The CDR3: CASSLAMAVGTQYF. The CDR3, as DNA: TGTGCCAGCAGCTTAGCGATGGCGGTCGGTACGCAGTATTTT. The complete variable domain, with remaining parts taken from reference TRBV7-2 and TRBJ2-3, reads GAGVSQSPSNKVTEKGKDVELRCDPISGHTALYWYRQSLGQGLEFLIYFQGNSAPDKSGLPSDRFSAERTGGSVSTLTIQRTQQEDSAVYLCASSLAMAVGTQYFGPGTRLTVL.

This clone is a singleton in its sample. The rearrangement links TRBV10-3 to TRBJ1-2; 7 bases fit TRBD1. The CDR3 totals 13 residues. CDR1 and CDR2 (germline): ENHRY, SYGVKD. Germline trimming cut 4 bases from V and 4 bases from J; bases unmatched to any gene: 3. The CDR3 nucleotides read TGTGCCATCAGTGCCAGGGACAGCTATGGCTACACCTTC. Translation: CAISARDSYGYTF.

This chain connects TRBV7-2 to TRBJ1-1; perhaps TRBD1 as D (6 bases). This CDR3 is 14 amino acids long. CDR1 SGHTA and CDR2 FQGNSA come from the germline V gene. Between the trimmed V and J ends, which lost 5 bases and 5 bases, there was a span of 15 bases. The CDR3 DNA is TGTGCCAGCAGCCCGCAGGGGAGGGCGACTGAAGCTTTCTTT. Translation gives CASSPQGRATEAFF.

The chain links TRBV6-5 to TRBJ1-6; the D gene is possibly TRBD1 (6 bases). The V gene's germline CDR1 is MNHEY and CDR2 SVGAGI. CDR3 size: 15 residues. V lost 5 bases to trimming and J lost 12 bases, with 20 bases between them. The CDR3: CASSPRRGGQVPLHF. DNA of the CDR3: TGTGCCAGCAGTCCCCGGAGGGGGGGGCAGGTACCCCTCCACTTT.

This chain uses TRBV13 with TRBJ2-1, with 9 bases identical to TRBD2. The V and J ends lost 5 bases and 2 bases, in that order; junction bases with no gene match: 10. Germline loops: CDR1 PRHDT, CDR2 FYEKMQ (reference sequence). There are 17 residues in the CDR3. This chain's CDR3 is CASSPHGVAGAYNEQFF. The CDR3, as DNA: TGTGCCAGCAGCCCCCACGGAGTAGCGGGAGCCTACAATGAGCAGTTCTTC.

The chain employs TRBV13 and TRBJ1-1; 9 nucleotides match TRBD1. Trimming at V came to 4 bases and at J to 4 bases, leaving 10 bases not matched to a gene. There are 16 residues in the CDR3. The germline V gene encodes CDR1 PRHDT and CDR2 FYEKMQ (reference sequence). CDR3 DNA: TGTGCCAGCAGCTCTCTGGGACAGGGTATGACCACTGAAGCTTTCTTT. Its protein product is CASSSLGQGMTTEAFF.

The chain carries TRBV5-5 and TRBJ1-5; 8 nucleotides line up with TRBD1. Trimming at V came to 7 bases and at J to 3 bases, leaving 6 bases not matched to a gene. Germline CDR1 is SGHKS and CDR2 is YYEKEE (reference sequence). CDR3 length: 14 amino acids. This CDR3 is CASADRGLNQPQHF. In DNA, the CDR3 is TGTGCCAGCGCAGACAGGGGCCTCAATCAGCCCCAGCATTTT.

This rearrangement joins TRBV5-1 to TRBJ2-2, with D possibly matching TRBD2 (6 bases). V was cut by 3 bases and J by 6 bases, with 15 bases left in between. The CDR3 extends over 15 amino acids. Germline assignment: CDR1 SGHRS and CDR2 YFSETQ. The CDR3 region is CASSWGTSGAGELFF. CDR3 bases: TGCGCCAGCAGCTGGGGGACTTCGGGGGCCGGGGAGCTGTTTTTT.

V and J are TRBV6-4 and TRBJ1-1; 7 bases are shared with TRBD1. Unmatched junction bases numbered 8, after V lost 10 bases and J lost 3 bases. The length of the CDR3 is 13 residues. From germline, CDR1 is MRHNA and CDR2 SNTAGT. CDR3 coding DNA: TGTGCCATCGGAAGCGACAGGGACACTGAAGCTTTCTTT. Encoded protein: CAIGSDRDTEAFF.

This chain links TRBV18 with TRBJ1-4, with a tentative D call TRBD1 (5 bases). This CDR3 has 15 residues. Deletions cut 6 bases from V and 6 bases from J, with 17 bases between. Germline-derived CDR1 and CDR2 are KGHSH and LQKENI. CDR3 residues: CASSAPNRGDEKLFF. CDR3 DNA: TGTGCCAGCTCCGCACCCAATAGGGGTGATGAAAAACTGTTTTTT.

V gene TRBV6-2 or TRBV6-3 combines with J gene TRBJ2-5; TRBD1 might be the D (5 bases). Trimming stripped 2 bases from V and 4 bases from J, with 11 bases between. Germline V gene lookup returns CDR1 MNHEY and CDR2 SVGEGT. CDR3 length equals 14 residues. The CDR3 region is CASSYPDSLETQYF. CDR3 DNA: TGTGCCAGCAGTTACCCTGACAGTTTAGAGACCCAGTACTTC.

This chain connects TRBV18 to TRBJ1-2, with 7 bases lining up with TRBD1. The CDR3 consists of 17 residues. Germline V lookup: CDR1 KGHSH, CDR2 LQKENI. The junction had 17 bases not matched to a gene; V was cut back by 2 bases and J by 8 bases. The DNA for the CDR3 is TGTGCCAGCTCACCAGTTCCAGGACAGGAAACGAAGGGAGGCTACACCTTC. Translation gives CASSPVPGQETKGGYTF.